This is a list of T cell receptor beta chains from one sample in a study of blood T cell repertoires in COVID-19. Produced via immunoSEQ multiplex PCR; TCRdb's table is partial and in-frame only. The data contain roughly 77,000 clones, about four fifths of them singletons. Sequencing was performed on peripheral blood. The receptors come from a man aged 55-75 years with COVID-19, enrolled during active disease. Each CDR3 is given with its conserved first and last residue. Fields, in order: J gene, D gene, clone size, V gene, CDR3 DNA, CDR3 protein. A D gene is named only where the DNA matches it firmly. The size of a clone is reported for some rows only, either as once, few or many, or as a class for expanded clones.

TRBJ1-1,NA,NA,TRBV5-1,TGCGCCAGCAATTTGGGGGACTTGAACACTGAAGCTTTCTTT,CASNLGDLNTEAFF
TRBJ1-6,NA,NA,TRBV18,TGTGCCAGCTCCCCGGGGGGGGTGCTCCGGGATTCACCCCTCCACTTT,CASSPGGVLRDSPLHF
TRBJ2-7,TRBD2,NA,TRBV28,TGTGCCAGCAGCGCCACACTAGCGGGGGCCTACGAGCAGTACTTC,CASSATLAGAYEQYF
TRBJ2-1,TRBD2,NA,TRBV7-9,TGTGCCAGCAGTCCCCAGGGGACTAGCGTCCTGCCCTCCTACAATGAGCAGTTCTTC,CASSPQGTSVLPSYNEQFF
TRBJ2-6,NA,once,TRBV9,TGTGCCAGCAGCGTAGGAGGAGGGCCCAACTCTGGGGCCAACGTCCTGACTTTC,CASSVGGGPNSGANVLTF
TRBJ2-2,TRBD2,NA,TRBV30,TGTGCCTGGGGCGGCGGGGGGAACACCGGGGAGCTGTTTTTT,CAWGGGGNTGELFF
TRBJ2-1,TRBD1,NA,TRBV5-1,TGCGCCAGCAGCTATTCGGGACAGTCCAAGTTCTTC,CASSYSGQSKFF
TRBJ2-1,TRBD2,NA,TRBV24-1,TGTGCCACCAGTGAGGTAGCGGGGGACAATGAGCAGTTCTTC,CATSEVAGDNEQFF
TRBJ1-2,NA,NA,TRBV6-6,TGTGCCAGCAGACGAAGGGACTGGCTGTATGGCTACACCTTC,CASRRRDWLYGYTF
TRBJ2-5,NA,many,TRBV10-1,TGCGCCAGAAATTCAGTCGAAGAGACCCAGTACTTC,CARNSVEETQYF
TRBJ1-3,NA,NA,TRBV9,TGTGCCAGCAGCTTTGACACCTCTGGAAACACCATATATTTT,CASSFDTSGNTIYF
TRBJ2-7,NA,NA,TRBV6-5,TGTGCCAGCTCCTTGGGCCCAAAAAGCTCCTACGAGCAGTACTTC,CASSLGPKSSYEQYF
TRBJ1-2,NA,NA,TRBV3-1/TRBV3-2,TGTGCCAGCAGTCTCAATTCGGCGGGGGGCTACACCTTC,CASSLNSAGGYTF
TRBJ1-2,TRBD1,once,TRBV2,TGTGCCAGCAGTGTCACAGGGGGGGATGGCTACACCTTC,CASSVTGGDGYTF
TRBJ1-2,TRBD1,few,TRBV5-1,TGCGCCAGCAGCACTGGGACAGGAGAGGGCTACACCTTC,CASSTGTGEGYTF
TRBJ2-3,NA,NA,TRBV3-1/TRBV3-2,TGTGCCAGCAGACTAGCAGATACGCAGTATTTT,CASRLADTQYF
TRBJ2-5,TRBD1,NA,TRBV6-5,TGTGCCAGCAGTCCCCGGACAGGGGGCGGGGAGACCCAGTACTTC,CASSPRTGGGETQYF
TRBJ2-4,NA,NA,TRBV2,TGTGCCAGACGGGAACTCAAAAACATTCAGTACTTC,CARRELKNIQYF
TRBJ2-1,TRBD1,NA,TRBV30,TGTGCCTGGAGTGTAGGGGGCCATGAGCAGTTCTTC,CAWSVGGHEQFF
TRBJ2-6,TRBD1,NA,TRBV6-2/TRBV6-3,TGTGCCAGCAGTGCCGACAGGGGAGTTGGGGCCAACGTCCTGACTTTC,CASSADRGVGANVLTF
TRBJ2-5,TRBD1,NA,TRBV10-2,TGCGCCAGCGGACGACCGGGACAGGGAGAGACCCAGTACTTC,CASGRPGQGETQYF
TRBJ2-2,TRBD1,NA,TRBV7-9,TGTGCCAGCAGCTTAGGGGGACAGGGCAGCGGGGAGCTGTTTTTT,CASSLGGQGSGELFF
TRBJ2-7,NA,NA,TRBV6-1,TGTGCCAGCAGTGAAGCGCAGAACGAGCAGTACTTC,CASSEAQNEQYF
TRBJ2-5,NA,few,TRBV7-6,TGTGCCAGCAGCTTAGCTTGGCGGGGGCCCATTTCGGGGACCCAGTACTTC,CASSLAWRGPISGTQYF
TRBJ1-2,TRBD1,NA,TRBV5-1,TGCGCCAGCAGCCCTTACGCGTCAGGGGGTGGTTATGGCTACACCTTC,CASSPYASGGGYGYTF
TRBJ1-2,NA,NA,TRBV19,TGTGCCAGTAGTACCGCAGGGAAGTATGGCGGCTACACCTTC,CASSTAGKYGGYTF
TRBJ1-6,TRBD1,NA,TRBV6-5,TGTGCCAGCAGTTACTCCGGGACAGGGACAACGCCCCTCCACTTT,CASSYSGTGTTPLHF
TRBJ1-2,TRBD1,NA,TRBV29-1,TGCAGCGTTTTTGGACAGGGGCTTAACTATGGCTACACCTTC,CSVFGQGLNYGYTF
TRBJ1-5,TRBD1,NA,TRBV28,TGTGCCAGCAGTCCGGGGCCGGGACAGGTAAAATTT,CASSPGPGQVKF
TRBJ2-6,NA,NA,TRBV5-1,TGCGCCAGCAGCTTGGGCCAGGCTTACGGGGCCAACGTCCTGACTTTC,CASSLGQAYGANVLTF
TRBJ2-5,TRBD1,NA,TRBV27,TGTGCCAGCAGTTTGGGACAGGGGGCTGGGGAGACCCAGTACTTC,CASSLGQGAGETQYF
TRBJ2-3,TRBD2,once,TRBV7-3,TGTGCCAGCAGCTTAACGGGCGGGGGTCCTGGCACAGATACGCAGTATTTT,CASSLTGGGPGTDTQYF
TRBJ2-1,TRBD2,NA,TRBV20-1,TGCAGTGCTAGTTTATTTGCGCGGGGGAACAATGAGCAGTTCTTC,CSASLFARGNNEQFF
TRBJ1-4,NA,NA,TRBV29-1,TGCAGCGTTGAAAGGGGGATAGGTGAAAAACTGTTTTTT,CSVERGIGEKLFF
TRBJ2-7,NA,NA,TRBV29-1,TGCAGCGTTACGGACAGTGCCTACGAGCAGTACTTC,CSVTDSAYEQYF
TRBJ2-3,NA,once,TRBV6-5,TGTGCCAGCTTCAGGGGATGGGACACAGATACGCAGTATTTT,CASFRGWDTDTQYF
TRBJ1-1,NA,NA,TRBV19,TGTGCCAGTAGTATAAGTAGCACTGAAGCTTTCTTT,CASSISSTEAFF
TRBJ2-5,NA,NA,TRBV5-1,TGCGCCAGCAGCCGTAACAGGAACCCGTACCAAGAGACCCAGTACTTC,CASSRNRNPYQETQYF
TRBJ1-5,TRBD1,NA,TRBV18,TGTGCCAGCTCACCACAAGGACAGGACAGCAATCAGCCCCAGCATTTT,CASSPQGQDSNQPQHF
TRBJ2-5,TRBD2,NA,TRBV7-2,TGTGCCAGCAGCTTTTCTAGCGGGGGAGAGACCCAGTACTTC,CASSFSSGGETQYF
TRBJ2-1,TRBD2,many,TRBV27,TGTGCCAGCAGTGCGAGCGGGGCCACCTACAATGAGCAGTTCTTC,CASSASGATYNEQFF
TRBJ1-2,TRBD1,few,TRBV3-1/TRBV3-2,TGTGCCAGCAGCCCCCTGGGACAGGACTATGGCTACACCTTC,CASSPLGQDYGYTF